Reported below is one TCR beta chain. This CDR3 comprises 18 residues. Trimming cost V 0 bases and J 2 bases; bases outside gene matches: 12. Per the germline V gene, CDR1 is SGHRS and CDR2 is YFSETQ. The sample originates from a study of blood T cell repertoires in COVID-19. Background on the study: Both acute and convalescent COVID-19 samples were obtained from the United States, Italy and Spain. The analysed material was cDNA or gDNA that came from T cells, B-cell-depleted T cells, or PBMCs.

The assay was immunoSEQ multiplex PCR, and TCRdb's table has in-frame clones only and misses some. The sample carries over 70,000 clones, over 80% recorded once. This clonotype was sampled from a man of 80 years or more with acute or convalescent COVID-19. The chain couples TRBV5-1 to TRBJ2-3, with 7 bases matching TRBD2. The sample was peripheral blood. This CDR3 is CASSLGPQGRGTTDTQYF. The CDR3 nucleotides read TGCGCCAGCAGCTTGGGCCCACAAGGGCGGGGGACCACAGATACGCAGTATTTT.